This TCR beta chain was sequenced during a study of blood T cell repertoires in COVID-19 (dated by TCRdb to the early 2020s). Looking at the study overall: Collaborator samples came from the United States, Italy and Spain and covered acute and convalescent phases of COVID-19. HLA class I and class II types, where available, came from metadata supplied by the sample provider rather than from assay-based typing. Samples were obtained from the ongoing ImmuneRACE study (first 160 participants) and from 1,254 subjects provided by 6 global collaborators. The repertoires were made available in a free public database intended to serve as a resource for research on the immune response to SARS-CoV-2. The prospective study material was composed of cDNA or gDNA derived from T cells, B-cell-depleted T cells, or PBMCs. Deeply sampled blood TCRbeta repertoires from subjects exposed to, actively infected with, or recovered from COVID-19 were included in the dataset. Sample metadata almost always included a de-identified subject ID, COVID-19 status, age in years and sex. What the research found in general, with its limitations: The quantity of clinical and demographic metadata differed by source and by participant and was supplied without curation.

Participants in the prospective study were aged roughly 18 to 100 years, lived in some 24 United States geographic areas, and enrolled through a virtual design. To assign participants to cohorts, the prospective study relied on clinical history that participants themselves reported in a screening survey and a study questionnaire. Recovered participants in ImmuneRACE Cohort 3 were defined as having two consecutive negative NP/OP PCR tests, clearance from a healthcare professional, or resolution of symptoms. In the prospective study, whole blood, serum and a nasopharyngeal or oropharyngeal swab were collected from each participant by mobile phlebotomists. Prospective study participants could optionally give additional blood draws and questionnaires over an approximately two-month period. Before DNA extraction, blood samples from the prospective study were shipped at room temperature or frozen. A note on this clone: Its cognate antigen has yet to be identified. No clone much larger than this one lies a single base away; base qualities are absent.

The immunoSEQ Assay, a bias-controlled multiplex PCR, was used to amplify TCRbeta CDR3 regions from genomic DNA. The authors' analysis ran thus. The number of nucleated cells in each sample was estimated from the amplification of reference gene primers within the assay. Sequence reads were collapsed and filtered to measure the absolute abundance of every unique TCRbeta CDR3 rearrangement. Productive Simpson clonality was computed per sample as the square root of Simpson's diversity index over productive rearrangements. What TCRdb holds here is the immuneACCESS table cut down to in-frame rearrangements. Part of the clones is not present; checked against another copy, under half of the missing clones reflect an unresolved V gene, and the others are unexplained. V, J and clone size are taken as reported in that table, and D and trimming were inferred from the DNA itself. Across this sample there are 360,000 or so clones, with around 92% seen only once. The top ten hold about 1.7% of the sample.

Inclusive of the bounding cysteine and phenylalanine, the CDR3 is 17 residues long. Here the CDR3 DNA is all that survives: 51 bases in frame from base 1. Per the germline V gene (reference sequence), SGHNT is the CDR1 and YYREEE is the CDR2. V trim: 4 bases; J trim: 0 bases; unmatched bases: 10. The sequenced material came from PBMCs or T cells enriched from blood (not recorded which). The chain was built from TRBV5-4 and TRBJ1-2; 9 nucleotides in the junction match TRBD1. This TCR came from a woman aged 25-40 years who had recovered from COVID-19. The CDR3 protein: CASSPRTGVPANYGYTF. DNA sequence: TGTGCCAGCAGCCCGCGGACAGGGGTTCCGGCTAACTATGGCTACACCTTC.